This TCR beta chain was recovered during a study of blood T cell repertoires in COVID-19. Overall study: COVID-19 samples collected from the United States, Italy and Spain covered acute and convalescent phases. PBMCs, B-cell-depleted T cells, or T cells were the source of the cDNA or gDNA that made up the material.

Original handling: Estimation of nucleated cell counts was performed using reference gene primer amplification. Sequencing used immunoSEQ multiplex PCR; TCRdb keeps in-frame clones, though not all of them. V and J calls and clone size are those listed in that table; D and trimming were worked out from the DNA. The table has 250,000 to 300,000 clones, over 80% seen once. Enrollment of patients from Seattle took place during active infection, with longitudinal follow-up. CDR3 length: 16 residues. From germline, CDR1 is LNHDA and CDR2 SQIVND (reference sequence). Trimming took off 4 bases at V and 3 bases at J, with 15 bases between the two ends.

The clonotype comes from a woman in her seventies with COVID-19, enrolled during active disease. The V gene is TRBV19, the J gene TRBJ1-4, with D unresolved. Sequencing was done on a sample of peripheral blood. The CDR3 sequence: CASSTRGRVANEKLFF. Written as DNA, the CDR3 is TGTGCCAGTAGTACGAGAGGTAGAGTGGCTAATGAAAAACTGTTTTTT.